The 10 T cell receptor beta chains in this list originate from one sample, sequenced in a study of blood T cell repertoires in COVID-19 (dated by TCRdb to the early 2020s). Library prep was done by the immunoSEQ multiplex PCR assay. Sourced from immuneACCESS, this table was stored by TCRdb with only in-frame sequences that have V and J called. A share of the clones is absent; for the studies checked, an unresolved V gene accounts for under half, and the remainder has no known explanation. The table for this sample lists about 380,000 clones; 85% of them were counted only once. 3.5% to 4% of the sample is taken by the ten largest. Sequenced: peripheral blood. The receptors shown here come from a young woman with acute or convalescent COVID-19.

The chain employs TRBV28 and TRBJ1-2, with 7 bases aligning to TRBD1. This CDR3 region has 15 residues. The germline CDR1 and CDR2 sequences are MDHEN and SYDVKM. The J segment lost 7 bases and the V segment lost 2 bases, leaving 10 bases of the junction unmatched. The CDR3, as DNA: TGTGCCAGCAGTTTAAGGGCAGGGGGACTGGTTGGCTACACCTTC. As protein: CASSLRAGGLVGYTF.

The chain joins TRBV15 to TRBJ1-6, with 8 bases aligning to TRBD1. Germline-derived CDR1 and CDR2 are LNHNV and YYDKDF (reference sequence). CDR3 length equals 17 residues. Unmatched junction bases numbered 14, after V lost 4 bases and J lost 9 bases. CDR3 nucleotide sequence: TGTGCCACCAGCACACAACAGGGGGTGATAATTGGTTCACCCCTCCACTTT. Protein: CATSTQQGVIIGSPLHF.

This clone has just a few counts. J is TRBJ1-2 and V is TRBV6-5, with D possibly TRBD1 on 5 matching bases. Trimming removed 0 bases from V and 0 bases from J, with 5 bases in between. The CDR3 spans 14 residues. In germline, CDR1 is MNHEY, CDR2 SVGAGI. In nucleotides, the CDR3 is TGTGCCAGCAGTTACTCGACAGCTAACTATGGCTACACCTTC. It yields the protein CASSYSTANYGYTF.

As regards this clone: A much larger clone differs by one base, so this may be a read error. J is TRBJ1-1 and V is TRBV9, with 7 bases matching TRBD1. There are 14 residues in the CDR3. The germline CDR1 and CDR2 sequences are SGDLS and YYNGEE. Trimming took 4 bases from V and 1 from J; bases not matched to a gene: 4. The CDR3 DNA reads as TGTGCCAGCAGCCCGGGACAGAGGAACACTGAAGCTTTCTTT. Translated, it gives CASSPGQRNTEAFF.

V and J are TRBV3-1 (or the pseudogene TRBV3-2) and TRBJ2-5; possibly TRBD2 for D (5 bases). This CDR3 has 12 residues. Germline assignment: CDR1 LGHDT and CDR2 YNNKEL (reference sequence). Trimming shortened V by 8 bases and J by 1 base, and 8 bases separated the two germline ends. The CDR3 spells CASGRSQETQYF. Here the CDR3 DNA reads TGTGCCAGCGGGAGAAGCCAAGAGACCCAGTACTTC.

The CDR3: CASSPNQMRGIRGNTIYF. CDR3 DNA: TGCGCCAGCAGTCCAAACCAGATGCGGGGAATCAGGGGAAACACCATATATTTT. This chain uses TRBV23-1 with TRBJ1-3; no firm D call. TRBV23-1 is an open reading frame, and its role is uncertain. The CDR3 has 18 amino acids. With 4 bases removed from V and 4 bases from J, the gap between germline ends came to 23 bases.

The chain is built from TRBV6-6 and TRBJ2-7; 11 bases align to TRBD1. The CDR3 runs 15 residues. Germline CDR1 and CDR2: MNHNY and SVGAGI (reference sequence). The V and J ends lost 4 bases and 4 bases, in that order; junction bases with no gene match: 6. CDR3 sequence reads: CASSSTGQGVYEQYF. CDR3 sequence (DNA): TGTGCCAGCAGTTCGACGGGACAGGGGGTATACGAGCAGTACTTC.

The V gene is TRBV5-1, the J gene TRBJ2-7, with a tentative D call TRBD2 (6 bases). V lost 2 bases to trimming and J lost 3 bases, with 12 bases between them. CDR3 size: 14 residues. CDR1 and CDR2 (germline): SGHRS, YFSETQ. The CDR3 DNA sequence: TGCGCCAGCAGCTTAGGCGGGATTAACTACGAGCAGTACTTC. This gives the protein CASSLGGINYEQYF.

In this sample, this clone turned up a few times. V is TRBV10-1 and J is TRBJ1-1, with D perhaps TRBD1 (5 bases). V lost 4 bases and J 9 bases, leaving 9 bases between the germline ends. This CDR3 spans 11 amino acids. Germline loops: CDR1 WNHNN, CDR2 SYGVQD (reference sequence). The CDR3: CASSGEGQAFF. For the CDR3, the DNA is TGCGCCAGCAGTGGGGAGGGACAAGCTTTCTTT.

The genes are TRBV5-1 and TRBJ1-3; no definite D call. Germline V CDR1 and CDR2: SGHRS, YFSETQ. V dropped 0 bases and J dropped 4 bases, with 14 bases sitting between them. CDR3 size: 16 residues. In DNA, the CDR3 is TGCGCCAGCAGCTTGGGACATCCTTCTGGAGGAAACACCATATATTTT. Protein product: CASSLGHPSGGNTIYF.